What follows are 13 T cell receptor beta chains derived from one specimen sequenced in a study of graft-versus-host responses after intestinal transplantation. Profiled with immunoSEQ multiplex PCR; TCRdb holds only in-frame clones, not every one. The table includes 130,000 or so clones, over 90% detected once. Antigens of these TCRs are unknown. The starting material was unstimulated CD4+ T cells sorted from spleen or lymph node cells, obtained before intestinal transplant. The receptors were sampled from a human donor who received an intestinal transplant.

The rearrangement joins TRBV5-6 to TRBJ2-2; D unclear. The CDR3 runs 14 residues. Germline-derived CDR1 and CDR2 are SGHDT and YYEEEE. Trimming stripped 0 bases from V and 4 bases from J, with 7 bases between. CDR3 nucleotides: TGTGCCAGCAGCTTGGTTGGCAGCACCGGGGAGCTGTTTTTT. It translates to CASSLVGSTGELFF. Based on the CDR3 plus reference TRBV5-6 and TRBJ2-2, the full variable domain is DAGVTQSPTHLIKTRGQQVTLRCSPKSGHDTVSWYQQALGQGPQFIFQYYEEEERQRGNFPDRFSGHQFPNYSSELNVNALLLGDSALYLCASSLVGSTGELFFGEGSRLTVL.

V gene TRBV7-8 combines with J gene TRBJ2-7, with D possibly TRBD1 on 6 matching bases. Germline values: CDR1 SGHVS, CDR2 FQNEAQ. Trimming shortened V by 3 bases and J by 3 bases, and 12 bases separated the two germline ends. This CDR3 has 14 amino acids. CDR3: CASSLDRTSYEQYF. Here the CDR3 DNA reads TGTGCCAGCAGCTTGGACAGAACTAGCTACGAGCAGTACTTC. The variable domain in full, completed from reference TRBV7-8 and TRBJ2-7, reads GAGVSQSPRYKVAKRGQDVALRCDPISGHVSLFWYQQALGQGPEFLTYFQNEAQLDKSGLPSDRFFAERPEGSVSTLKIQRTQQEDSAVYLCASSLDRTSYEQYFGPGTRLTVT.

The DNA of the CDR3 is TGTGCCAGCAGTGACGGGGGACTTGGCAATCAGCCCCAGCATTTT. Translation gives CASSDGGLGNQPQHF. The chain combines TRBV2 with TRBJ1-5; D might be TRBD1 (5 bases). CDR1 is SNHLY, CDR2 FYNNEI, per germline. The germline V and J ends were trimmed by 3 bases and 2 bases, with 11 bases remaining between them. The CDR3 length is 15 residues.

This clone has more than one count but fewer than ten. The chain links TRBV10-3 to TRBJ2-2, with D possibly called TRBD1 or TRBD2 (5 bases each). The CDR3 has 16 residues. The germline V gene encodes CDR1 ENHRY and CDR2 SYGVKD. Deletions cut 6 bases from V and 5 bases from J, with 19 bases between. The CDR3 here is CAISGDPRSITGELFF. The CDR3 region has the DNA TGTGCCATCAGCGGGGACCCCAGGTCTATTACCGGGGAGCTGTTTTTT.

CDR3 sequence: CASSPGTSGTNEQFF. The CDR3 nucleotides read TGTGCCAGCAGCCCCGGGACTAGCGGGACGAATGAGCAGTTCTTC. This rearrangement joins TRBV7-6 to TRBJ2-1, with 13 nucleotides matching TRBD2. After removal of 5 bases from V and 7 bases from J, the junction contained 5 bases not matched to a gene. CDR1 and CDR2 from the germline V gene are SGHVS and FNYEAQ. The CDR3 covers 15 residues.

This clone was recorded a few times. The CDR3 loop reads CASSLVGSGGLDTQYF. CDR3 coding DNA: TGTGCCAGCAGCTTAGTAGGTTCAGGGGGCCTAGATACGCAGTATTTT. V is TRBV7-2 and J is TRBJ2-3; 8 nucleotides match TRBD1. V lost 1 base to trimming and J lost 5 bases; unmatched junction nucleotides: 8. CDR3 size: 16 residues. Germline CDR1 reads SGHTA; CDR2 reads FQGNSA.

The V and J genes are TRBV29-1 and TRBJ2-1, with 8 bases fitting TRBD1. The V and J ends lost 4 bases and 6 bases, in that order; junction bases with no gene match: 5. The CDR3 runs 13 residues. CDR1 SQVTM and CDR2 ANQGSEA come from the germline V gene. This CDR3 is CSVGGTGGNEQFF. CDR3 DNA: TGCAGCGTTGGAGGTACAGGGGGCAATGAGCAGTTCTTC.

This rearrangement joins TRBV28 to TRBJ2-6, with D tentatively TRBD1 (6 bases). Germline V lookup: CDR1 MDHEN, CDR2 SYDVKM. The CDR3 length is 15 residues. V dropped 8 bases and J dropped 1 base, with 12 bases sitting between them. CDR3 in DNA: TGTGCCAGCCGGGAAGGGGGATCTGGGGCCAACGTCCTGACTTTC. It encodes CASREGGSGANVLTF. The complete variable domain, with remaining parts taken from reference TRBV28 and TRBJ2-6, reads DVKVTQSSRYLVKRTGEKVFLECVQDMDHENMFWYRQDPGLGLRLIYFSYDVKMKEKGDIPEGYSVSREKKERFSLILESASTNQTSMYLCASREGGSGANVLTFGAGSRLTVL.

J is TRBJ1-5 and V is TRBV4-2, with a possible D match to TRBD1 (6 bases). This CDR3 contains 13 residues. With 4 bases removed from V and 2 bases from J, the gap between germline ends came to 6 bases. The V gene's germline CDR1 is LGHNA and CDR2 YNFKEQ. CDR3: CASSRQGNQPQHF. Written as DNA, the CDR3 is TGTGCCAGCAGCCGACAGGGCAATCAGCCCCAGCATTTT.

The chain has TRBV7-2 and TRBJ2-1, with a weak D call TRBD1 (6 bases). Germline CDR1 and CDR2: SGHTA and FQGNSA. The V gene lost 5 bases and the J gene lost 2 bases, with 13 bases spanning the gap. This CDR3 spans 15 amino acids. The CDR3 is CASSPQRGTYNEQFF. The DNA of the CDR3 is TGTGCCAGCAGCCCACAGAGGGGGACCTACAATGAGCAGTTCTTC. Filled out from reference TRBV7-2 and TRBJ2-1, the complete variable domain reads GAGVSQSPSNKVTEKGKDVELRCDPISGHTALYWYRQSLGQGLEFLIYFQGNSAPDKSGLPSDRFSAERTGGSVSTLTIQRTQQEDSAVYLCASSPQRGTYNEQFFGPGTRLTVL.

This clone was detected only once. A junction boundary mismatches the germline segment, possibly from a read error. The rearrangement uses TRBV7-2 and TRBJ2-1, with D perhaps TRBD2 (6 bases). Looked up from germline, CDR1 is SGHTA and CDR2 is FQGNSA. The CDR3 is 13 amino acids. This CDR3 is CASSPTDSYGGIF. The CDR3 DNA reads TGTGCCAGCAGCCCCACAGACTCCTATGGGGGGATCTTC.

This clone was detected once. The chain uses TRBV19 and TRBJ2-7; D tentatively fits TRBD1 or TRBD2 (5 bases each). The CDR3 totals 15 residues. Germline CDR1 reads LNHDA; CDR2 reads SQIVND (reference sequence). Deletions cut 0 bases from V and 3 bases from J, with 12 bases between. In DNA, the CDR3 is TGTGCCAGTAGTATAGAGGGGACCGCACTCTACGAGCAGTACTTC. As protein: CASSIEGTALYEQYF.

V is TRBV6-1 and J is TRBJ2-5; 9 nucleotides agree with TRBD2. With V trimmed by 2 bases and J by 5 bases, 6 bases remained unmatched. There are 15 residues in the CDR3. CDR1 and CDR2 from the germline V gene are MNHNS and SASEGT. CDR3 sequence: CASSELAGWAETQYF. The CDR3 nucleotides read TGTGCCAGCAGTGAACTAGCGGGATGGGCCGAGACCCAGTACTTC.